This TCR beta chain is from a study of control samples from healthy donors and cancer patients. The CDR3 is 15 amino acids. The V gene lost 2 bases and the J gene lost 1 base, with 13 bases spanning the gap. Germline CDR1 is SGDLS and CDR2 is YYNGEE. Profiling relied on immunoSEQ multiplex PCR, and the TCRdb table lists in-frame clones only, not all of them. The table lists 40,000 to 50,000 clones, approximately 94% of them singletons, with more than 20% in the top ten. The rearrangement uses TRBV9 and TRBJ2-7; the D gene is possibly TRBD2 (6 bases). The sequenced sample consisted of blood. The TCR comes from a man aged 55 to 70 in good health. The CDR3 coding sequence is TGTGCCAGCAGCGTCGATAGCGGAGGGTCCTACGAGCAGTACTTC. Translation: CASSVDSGGSYEQYF.